This is a list of T cell receptor beta chains from one sample in a study of tumor-infiltrating lymphocytes in primary liver carcinoma. TCRdb re-called the multiplex PCR reads with MiXCR, one entry per CDR3 protein. The data hold roughly 100,000 distinct CDR3 sequences, with around 80% observed a single time. The sample taken for sequencing was liver tumor tissue from sampling region 3. All receptors derive from a middle-aged man with primary liver carcinoma and hepatitis B virus infection. Both conserved end residues are part of each CDR3. D genes are given only for firm matches. Expanded clones are given a class, and other clones once, few, many or no size at all.

size,D,J,length,V,DNA,CDR3
.,TRBD1,TRBJ2-7,14,TRBV29-1,TGCAGCGTTCCAGACAGGGTGGATCGGGTTGAGCAGTACTTC,CSVPDRVDRVEQYF
.,TRBD2,TRBJ2-3,16,TRBV11-2,TGTGCCAGAAGCTCGGGACTAGCGGGAGTGATGGATACGCAGTATTTT,CARSSGLAGVMDTQYF
.,.,TRBJ2-7,13,TRBV4-2,TGTGCCAGCAGCCAAACTAGGTACTACGAGCTGTACTTC,CASSQTRYYELYF
.,.,TRBJ2-5,14,TRBV5-4,TGTGTCAGCAGTACCTCTGATCCCCAAGAGACCCAGTACTTC,CVSSTSDPQETQYF
once,TRBD1,TRBJ2-1,15,TRBV12-3/TRBV12-4,TGTGCCAGCATTATGGGACAGGGAGATGTCAATGAGCAGTCCTTC,CASIMGQGDVNEQSF
.,.,TRBJ1-2,14,TRBV29-1,TGCAGGGTCAAGTTTGAACAGACGATCTATGGCTACACCTTC,CRVKFEQTIYGYTF
once,TRBD1,TRBJ1-1,13,TRBV6-5,TGTGCCAGCAGTATGACAGGGGAAACAGAAGCTCTCTTC,CASSMTGETEALF
few,.,TRBJ1-1,12,TRBV6-1,TGTGCCGGCAGTGAGGCGCGAAGTCAAGCTTTCTTT,CAGSEARSQAFF
.,.,TRBJ1-1,14,TRBV19,TGTGCCAGTAGTATCGTCGCCGCGAACACTGTAGCTTTCTTT,CASSIVAANTVAFF
once,.,TRBJ2-2,16,TRBV12-3/TRBV12-4,TGTCTCAGCAGTGGCCGCGTGGCGGGATATACCGGGGAGCTGTTTTTT,CLSSGRVAGYTGELFF
.,.,TRBJ2-2,15,TRBV29-1,TGCAGCGTTGGGGTTAGCGCGGCGAACACCGGGGAGCTGTTATTT,CSVGVSAANTGELLF
.,TRBD1,TRBJ2-6,20,TRBV7-9,TGTGCCAACAGCTTATCGTTTGGACAGGGCTTCTCTGGAGAGGCCAACGTCCTGACATTC,CANSLSFGQGFSGEANVLTF
.,TRBD1,TRBJ2-1,15,TRBV5-5,TGTGCCAGCAGCCCCGGACAGGGAAACCACAATGAGCAGTTTTTC,CASSPGQGNHNEQFF
many,TRBD1,TRBJ1-2,14,TRBV12-3/TRBV12-4,TGTGCCAGCAGTCCGCCCGGACAGGGCAGTGGCTACACCTTC,CASSPPGQGSGYTF
.,.,TRBJ2-7,12,TRBV11-2,TGTGCCAGCAGTGCCGGGGGCCACGAGCAATACTTC,CASSAGGHEQYF
few,.,TRBJ1-1,15,TRBV6-1,TGTGCCAGCAGTGAAGCGGTCCACGCGAACGCTGAAGCTTTCTTT,CASSEAVHANAEAFF
.,.,TRBJ2-1,13,TRBV6-5,TGTGTCAGCAGTTTCGGGCCTTACTATGAGCAGTTCTTC,CVSSFGPYYEQFF
.,.,TRBJ2-1,14,TRBV11-3,TGTGCCAGCAACCTAGGGGTCAGCAACAATGAGGAGTTCTTC,CASNLGVSNNEEFF
.,.,TRBJ1-1,13,TRBV11-2,TGTGCCGGCAGGAGAGGTCAGAACACTGAAGCTTTCTTT,CAGRRGQNTEAFF
medium-sized,.,TRBJ2-7,16,TRBV11-2,TGTGCCAGCAGCCCAGGGTGGGGGCGAGCCACCTACGAGCAGTACTTC,CASSPGWGRATYEQYF
.,.,TRBJ2-7,11,TRBV6-1,TGTGTCAGCAGCAGACTCTACGAGCAGTACTTC,CVSSRLYEQYF
.,.,TRBJ1-4,14,TRBV6-5,TGTGCCAGCAGCTGTGGTTGGACTAATGAAAAACTATTTTTT,CASSCGWTNEKLFF
.,.,TRBJ2-6,18,TRBV6-1,TGTGCCAGCACCCACCGGGGACAAGGGATTGGTGGGGTCAACGTCCTGACTTTC,CASTHRGQGIGGVNVLTF
.,.,TRBJ2-1,15,TRBV5-1,TGCGCCAGCAACTTGGTTGGGGAGCCCTACAATGAGCTGTTCTTC,CASNLVGEPYNELFF
many,.,TRBJ2-1,14,TRBV5-1,TGCGCCAGCAGCCACGGACTGGAAGCCGGGTATTACTTCTTC,CASSHGLEAGYYFF
.,.,TRBJ1-5,17,TRBV11-2,TGTGCCAGCAGCTTAGTAGGGATAGCAGGGAACAATCAGCCCCAGCATTTT,CASSLVGIAGNNQPQHF